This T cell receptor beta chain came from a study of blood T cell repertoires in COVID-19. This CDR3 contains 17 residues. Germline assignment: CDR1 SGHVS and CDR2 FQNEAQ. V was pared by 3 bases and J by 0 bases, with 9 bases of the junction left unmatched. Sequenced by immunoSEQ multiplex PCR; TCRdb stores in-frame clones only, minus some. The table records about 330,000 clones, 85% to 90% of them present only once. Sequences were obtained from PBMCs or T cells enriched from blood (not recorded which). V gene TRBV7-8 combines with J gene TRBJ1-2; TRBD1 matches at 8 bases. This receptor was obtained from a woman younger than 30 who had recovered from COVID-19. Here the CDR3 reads CASSFLPGTGANYGYTF. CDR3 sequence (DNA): TGTGCCAGCAGCTTTCTCCCCGGGACAGGAGCTAACTATGGCTACACCTTC. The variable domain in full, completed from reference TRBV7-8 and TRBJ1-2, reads GAGVSQSPRYKVAKRGQDVALRCDPISGHVSLFWYQQALGQGPEFLTYFQNEAQLDKSGLPSDRFFAERPEGSVSTLKIQRTQQEDSAVYLCASSFLPGTGANYGYTFGSGTRLTVV.